Listed below are T cell receptor beta chains from one sample, sequenced in a study of T cell responses to AZD1222 COVID-19 vaccine. Data came from immunoSEQ multiplex PCR; TCRdb stores just in-frame clones and leaves some out. Found here are over 110,000 clones, about 92% of them singletons; the top ten hold 4.5% to 5.5%. The sample here was peripheral blood, taken on day 0 of AZD1222 vaccination. These receptors all stem from an adult in good health. The CDR3 runs from the conserved cysteine through the conserved F or W. The order of the fields is J gene, V gene, D gene, clone size, CDR3 protein, CDR3 DNA. A D gene is named only where the DNA matches it firmly. The listing skips clone size in some rows; elsewhere it reads once, few, many or a size class.

J: TRBJ2-2; V: TRBV18; D: TRBD2; size: NA; CDR3: CASSPQLAVNTGELFF; DNA: TGTGCCAGCTCACCCCAACTAGCGGTGAACACCGGGGAGCTGTTTTTT
J: TRBJ1-1; V: TRBV7-9; D: NA; size: once; CDR3: CASSHSTVNTEAFF; DNA: TGTGCCAGCAGCCACTCGACAGTGAACACTGAAGCTTTCTTT
J: TRBJ2-1; V: TRBV6-2/TRBV6-3; D: NA; size: NA; CDR3: CASSSTNRELGEQFF; DNA: TGTGCCAGCAGTTCCACAAACAGGGAATTGGGTGAGCAGTTCTTC
J: TRBJ1-3; V: TRBV30; D: NA; size: once; CDR3: CAWSVRRHSSGNTIYF; DNA: TGTGCCTGGAGTGTACGTCGACACTCATCTGGAAACACCATATATTTT
J: TRBJ1-2; V: TRBV2; D: NA; size: NA; CDR3: CASSEAQVPNYGYTF; DNA: TGTGCCAGCAGTGAAGCTCAGGTTCCTAACTATGGCTACACCTTC
J: TRBJ1-6; V: TRBV3-1/TRBV3-2; D: NA; size: NA; CDR3: CASSGGGDNSPLHF; DNA: TGTGCCAGCAGCGGCGGGGGGGATAATTCACCCCTCCACTTT
J: TRBJ2-5; V: TRBV21-1; D: NA; size: NA; CDR3: CASSKEVAGARRTQYF; DNA: TGTGCCAGCAGCAAAGAGGTAGCGGGGGCGCGTAGGACCCAGTACTTC
J: TRBJ2-1; V: TRBV7-6; D: NA; size: few; CDR3: CASSLEGWAGGYNEQFF; DNA: TGTGCCAGCAGCTTAGAAGGCTGGGCAGGGGGGTACAATGAGCAGTTCTTC
J: TRBJ2-2; V: TRBV10-2; D: NA; size: NA; CDR3: CASSDRPGHTGELFF; DNA: TGCGCCAGCAGTGATCGACCGGGCCACACCGGGGAGCTGTTTTTT
J: TRBJ2-1; V: TRBV19; D: TRBD2; size: NA; CDR3: CASRYGVGGRLNEQFF; DNA: TGTGCCAGTAGGTATGGGGTCGGCGGGAGATTGAATGAGCAGTTCTTC
J: TRBJ2-7; V: TRBV7-9; D: NA; size: NA; CDR3: CASSLAATKGGYEQYF; DNA: TGTGCCAGCAGCTTAGCCGCGACGAAAGGGGGATACGAGCAGTACTTC
J: TRBJ2-7; V: TRBV6-2/TRBV6-3; D: NA; size: NA; CDR3: CASSYSMTGTSYEQYF; DNA: TGTGCCAGCAGTTATTCCATGACAGGAACGTCCTACGAGCAGTACTTC
J: TRBJ2-2; V: TRBV4-2; D: TRBD2; size: few; CDR3: CASSQESAGGGGELFF; DNA: TGTGCCAGCAGCCAGGAGAGTGCGGGGGGCGGCGGGGAGCTGTTTTTT
J: TRBJ1-1; V: TRBV29-1; D: NA; size: NA; CDR3: CSVGRNTEAFF; DNA: TGCAGCGTTGGGAGAAACACTGAAGCTTTCTTT
J: TRBJ2-7; V: TRBV7-8; D: TRBD2; size: NA; CDR3: CASSLGTTTGGEQYF; DNA: TGTGCCAGCAGCCTCGGGACTACTACGGGAGGGGAGCAGTACTTC
J: TRBJ1-4; V: TRBV18; D: NA; size: once; CDR3: CASSPAKQDNEKLFF; DNA: TGTGCCAGCTCACCGGCCAAACAGGATAATGAAAAACTGTTTTTT
J: TRBJ2-7; V: TRBV12-3/TRBV12-4; D: NA; size: NA; CDR3: CASSLYGYEQYF; DNA: TGTGCCAGCAGTTTGTATGGCTACGAGCAGTACTTC
J: TRBJ2-1; V: TRBV9; D: TRBD2; size: once; CDR3: CASSRTSGSDEQFF; DNA: TGTGCCAGCAGCCGGACTAGCGGGAGTGATGAGCAGTTCTTC
J: TRBJ2-5; V: TRBV7-2; D: NA; size: NA; CDR3: CASSFLGETQYF; DNA: TGTGCCAGCAGCTTCTTAGGGGAGACCCAGTACTTC
J: TRBJ2-1; V: TRBV11-2; D: NA; size: NA; CDR3: CASSLGGESSYNEQFF; DNA: TGTGCCAGCAGCTTAGGTGGCGAAAGCTCCTACAATGAGCAGTTCTTC
J: TRBJ2-5; V: TRBV5-6; D: TRBD2; size: NA; CDR3: CASSRIVLAYQETQYF; DNA: TGTGCCAGCAGCAGGATCGTACTAGCGTATCAAGAGACCCAGTACTTC
J: TRBJ1-1; V: TRBV11-2; D: NA; size: NA; CDR3: CASSSLGLRNTEAFF; DNA: TGTGCCAGCAGCTCCCTGGGCCTACGAAACACTGAAGCTTTCTTT
J: TRBJ2-1; V: TRBV29-1; D: TRBD2; size: once; CDR3: CSVEFRGDYNEQFF; DNA: TGCAGCGTTGAATTTCGGGGGGACTACAATGAGCAGTTCTTC
J: TRBJ1-1; V: TRBV2; D: TRBD1; size: NA; CDR3: CASSEDRARTEAFF; DNA: TGTGCCAGCAGTGAGGACAGGGCTCGGACTGAAGCTTTCTTT
J: TRBJ1-5; V: TRBV2; D: TRBD1; size: NA; CDR3: CASTGDRVYSNQPQHF; DNA: TGTGCCAGCACTGGAGACAGGGTGTATAGCAATCAGCCCCAGCATTTT
J: TRBJ2-7; V: TRBV9; D: TRBD1; size: NA; CDR3: CASSLTGENSYEQYF; DNA: TGTGCCAGCAGCCTTACAGGGGAAAACTCCTACGAGCAGTACTTC
J: TRBJ2-2; V: TRBV5-1; D: TRBD2; size: few; CDR3: CASSRPGTSGPTGELFF; DNA: TGCGCCAGCAGCCGACCTGGGACTAGCGGACCCACCGGGGAGCTGTTTTTT